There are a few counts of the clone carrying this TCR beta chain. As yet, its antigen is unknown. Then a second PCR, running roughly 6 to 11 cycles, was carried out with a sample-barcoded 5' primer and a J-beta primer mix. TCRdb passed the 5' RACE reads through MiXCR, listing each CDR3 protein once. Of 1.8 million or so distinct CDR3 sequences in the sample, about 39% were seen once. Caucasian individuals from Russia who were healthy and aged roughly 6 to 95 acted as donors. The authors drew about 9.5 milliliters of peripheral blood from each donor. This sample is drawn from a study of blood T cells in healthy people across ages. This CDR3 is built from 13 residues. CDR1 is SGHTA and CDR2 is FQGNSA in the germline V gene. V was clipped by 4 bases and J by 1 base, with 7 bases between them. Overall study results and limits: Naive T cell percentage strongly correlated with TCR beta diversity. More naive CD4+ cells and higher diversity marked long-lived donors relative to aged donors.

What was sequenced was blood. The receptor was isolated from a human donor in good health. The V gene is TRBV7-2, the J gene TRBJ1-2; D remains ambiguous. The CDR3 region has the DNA TGTGCCAGCAGCTCCCAGGTTAACTATGGCTACACCTTC. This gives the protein CASSSQVNYGYTF.